This T cell receptor beta chain was found in a study of T-cell memory formation after mild COVID-19. The wider study: The study found TCR clusters largely donor specific.

TCRdb re-called the 5' RACE reads through MiXCR, storing one row per CDR3 protein. The repertoire holds approximately 88,000 distinct CDR3 sequences, with roughly 23% as singletons. The CDR3 sequence is 18 residues long. CDR1 SQVTM and CDR2 ANQGSEA come from the germline V gene. Trimming cost V 7 bases and J 2 bases; bases outside gene matches: 19. V gene TRBV29-1 combines with J gene TRBJ2-1; TRBD1 matches 8 bases. The receptor was derived from a man aged 18 to 35 who had mild COVID-19 (a few samples of this study predate the infection). Cell type and time point are not known. The specimen sequenced was PBMCs or a T cell subset sorted from them (not recorded which). The DNA for the CDR3 is TGCAGCGCACTGGGATGGGACAGGTCTTTTCGAGCCTACAATGAGCAGTTCTTC. The encoded protein is CSALGWDRSFRAYNEQFF.